This entry features one TCR beta chain sequence. Per germline, CDR1 SGHRS and CDR2 YFSETQ. This CDR3 has 18 amino acids. Trimming removed 4 bases from V and 8 bases from J; junction bases left unmatched: 14. This specimen belongs to a study of blood T cell repertoires in COVID-19. As processed by the authors: Reference gene primer amplification yielded estimated nucleated cell counts. Assay: immunoSEQ multiplex PCR; the TCRdb copy retains only in-frame clones and omits some. The DNA was the basis for D and trimming; V, J and clone size are from that table. The sample has some 80,000 clones; about 86% are singletons.

Specimen: peripheral blood. The source is a human donor in a cohort sampled during active COVID-19. This chain connects TRBV5-1 to TRBJ2-1, with TRBD2 identical over 14 bases. The CDR3 loop is CASSAEPGLAGVIDEQFF. CDR3 DNA: TGCGCCAGCAGCGCTGAACCGGGACTAGCGGGAGTTATCGATGAGCAGTTCTTC.